These 13 T cell receptor beta chains originate from one sample sequenced in a study of shared clonotypes between healthy human individuals. Clones were sequenced by immunoSEQ multiplex PCR, and TCRdb holds only the in-frame ones, with some missing. The sample has around 510,000 clones, roughly 95% seen once; the top ten hold 0.064%. Sequencing input: naive CD4+ T cells sorted from blood. The subset is: CD45RA+ positively selected. These receptors were obtained from a woman in her thirties in good health.

The count of this clone is one. This sequence joins TRBV5-3 and TRBJ1-4; 12 nucleotides align to TRBD1. TRBV5-3 is an open reading frame whose function is uncertain. CDR3 size: 18 residues. Trimming took 4 bases from V and 8 from J; bases not matched to a gene: 15. The CDR3 DNA is TGTGCCAGAAGCACCTCCGGGACAGGGGGCTGTGAGAGGGAAAAACTGTTTTTT. It translates to CARSTSGTGGCEREKLFF.

The chain joins TRBV11-2 to TRBJ2-7, with D possibly matching TRBD1 (6 bases). V lost 5 bases and J lost 3, with 14 bases in between. From germline, CDR1 is SGHAT and CDR2 FQNNGV. CDR3 length: 14 amino acids. The chain's CDR3 is CASSVTTGSYEQYF. The CDR3 coding sequence is TGTGCCAGCAGCGTCACCACAGGGAGCTACGAGCAGTACTTC.

The gene calls are TRBV19 and TRBJ2-3; possibly TRBD1 for D (7 bases). Germline V gene data show CDR1 as LNHDA and CDR2 as SQIVND (reference sequence). The CDR3 is 13 amino acids. V dropped 4 bases and J dropped 4 bases, with 9 bases sitting between them. CDR3 loop: CASSSRGADTQYF. As DNA, the CDR3 is TGTGCCAGTAGTAGCAGGGGGGCAGATACGCAGTATTTT.

This chain connects TRBV10-3 to TRBJ2-2; D is unresolved. This CDR3 is built from 15 residues. Trimming left V 2 bases short and J 1 base short, with 8 bases between. Germline V gives CDR1 ENHRY, CDR2 SYGVKD. DNA for the CDR3: TGTGCCATCAGTGAGGAACTGCTGAACACCGGGGAGCTGTTTTTT. This encodes CAISEELLNTGELFF.

J is TRBJ2-5 and V is TRBV7-9; D gene ambiguous. Germline assignment: CDR1 SEHNR and CDR2 FQNEAQ (reference sequence). This CDR3 region has 14 residues. The V and J ends lost 2 bases and 4 bases respectively, with 11 bases between them. The CDR3 loop reads CASSLRTGAETQYF. For the CDR3, the DNA is TGTGCCAGCAGCTTAAGAACGGGTGCAGAGACCCAGTACTTC.

The chain couples TRBV19 to TRBJ1-3; 7 positions agree with TRBD1. Germline assignment: CDR1 LNHDA and CDR2 SQIVND (reference sequence). The CDR3 consists of 16 residues. Trimming removed 4 bases from V and 3 bases from J; junction bases left unmatched: 9. CDR3 in amino acids: CASSTLSRDSGNTIYF. Written as DNA, the CDR3 is TGTGCCAGTAGTACCTTATCCAGGGACAGTGGAAACACCATATATTTT.

This clone was observed once. The V call is TRBV5-1, the J call TRBJ2-4, with 14 bases fitting TRBD2. The length of the CDR3 is 15 residues. Germline trimming cut 3 bases from V and 14 bases from J; bases unmatched to any gene: 10. The germline CDR1 and CDR2 sequences are SGHRS and YFSETQ. The CDR3 nucleotides are TGCGCCAGCAGCTGGGGGACTAGCGGGAGATACGTAAAGTACTTC. Translation: CASSWGTSGRYVKYF.

The chain has TRBV28 and TRBJ2-5, with 9 bases fitting TRBD1. CDR1 and CDR2 (germline): MDHEN, SYDVKM. This CDR3 has 18 residues. After removal of 3 bases from V and 7 bases from J, the junction contained 18 bases not matched to a gene. The CDR3 reads CASSLGQRGTGRMWTQYF. In DNA, the CDR3 is TGTGCCAGCAGTTTGGGGCAGAGGGGGACAGGGAGGATGTGGACCCAGTACTTC.

The V gene is TRBV27, the J gene TRBJ1-4; D perhaps matches TRBD1 (6 bases). The CDR3 is 15 residues long. Germline V CDR1 and CDR2: MNHEY, SMNVEV (reference sequence). V was trimmed by 6 bases and J by 8 bases, leaving 19 bases between them. CDR3 coding DNA: TGTGCCAGCAGCCAAGGGAGGGGGAGGGCCGAAAAACTGTTTTTT. Encoded protein: CASSQGRGRAEKLFF.

The chain carries TRBV6-5 and TRBJ2-5; no reliable D call. The CDR3 sequence is 11 residues long. Looked up from germline, CDR1 is MNHEY and CDR2 is SVGAGI. The germline V and J ends were trimmed by 7 bases and 2 bases, with 5 bases remaining between them. The CDR3 here is CASKMQETQYF. As DNA, the CDR3 is TGTGCCAGCAAGATGCAAGAGACCCAGTACTTC.

The CDR3: CASRRTGVYNEQFF. The CDR3 DNA reads TGTGCCAGTAGAAGGACAGGCGTCTACAATGAGCAGTTCTTC. The chain carries TRBV19 and TRBJ2-1, with 7 bases identical to TRBD1. The V and J ends lost 6 bases and 3 bases, in that order; junction bases with no gene match: 5. There are 14 residues in the CDR3. Germline V gene data show CDR1 as LNHDA and CDR2 as SQIVND (reference sequence).

The chain has TRBV6-5 and TRBJ2-3; D unclear. CDR3 length: 15 amino acids. V was shortened by 0 bases and J by 4 bases, with 11 bases between the two germline ends. Germline-derived CDR1 and CDR2 are MNHEY and SVGAGI. The CDR3 region is CASSYSGLESDTQYF. The CDR3 DNA follows: TGTGCCAGCAGTTACTCGGGCCTAGAGTCAGATACGCAGTATTTT.

This sequence joins TRBV7-9 and TRBJ2-7; no definite D call. CDR1 SEHNR and CDR2 FQNEAQ come from the germline V gene (reference sequence). Trimming stripped 4 bases from V and 0 bases from J, with 16 bases between. There are 16 residues in the CDR3. CDR3 DNA: TGTGCCAGCAGCTCACCCCTCAGGTCGAGCTCCTACGAGCAGTACTTC. Translated: CASSSPLRSSSYEQYF.